The following is a TCR beta chain sequence with its context. Its antigen is currently unknown. The data derive from a study of T-cell reconstitution after alpha-beta-depleted transplantation in children. Study results and caveats: About two months after transplant, alpha-beta T cells reportedly came from several hundred expanded graft clones.

This CDR3 is built from 14 residues. V was shortened by 5 bases and J by 5 bases, with 16 bases between the two germline ends. Germline V CDR1 and CDR2: MNHEY, SVGEGT. Construction of the TCRbeta library involved unique molecular identifiers. One entry per CDR3 protein results from TCRdb running MiXCR on the PCR reads. The top ten hold 12% to 15% of the sample, which has more than 400,000 distinct CDR3 sequences, about an eighth seen once. Specimen: PBMCs, mostly from graft donor cells, collected 180 days after TCRalphabeta/CD19-depleted stem cell transplant. This TCR was sampled from a female patient under 10 years old who had a stem cell transplant for aplastic anemia, so the T cells may come from the graft donor. This sequence joins TRBV6-2 or TRBV6-3 and TRBJ2-7, with D possibly matching TRBD2 (5 bases). CDR3 sequence: CASSPSRGLHEQYV. The DNA for the CDR3 is TGTGCCAGCAGTCCCTCTCGAGGGCTCCACGAGCAGTACGTC.